This TCR beta chain is drawn from a study of T cell changes during pregnancy in multiple sclerosis. Trimming removed 7 bases from V and 4 bases from J, with 17 bases in between. Germline V gene sequence: CDR1 MNHNS, CDR2 SASEGT. This CDR3 region has 15 residues. The protocol was immunoSEQ multiplex PCR, while the TCRdb copy is restricted to in-frame clones and leaves out a portion. The sample includes about 85,000 clones, approximately 91% seen only once; the top ten take 2.5%. This clone was found once. The J gene is TRBJ2-1, the V gene TRBV6-1, with D maybe TRBD1 (6 bases). Sequenced here: peripheral blood, sampled in the first trimester of pregnancy. The sequence derives from a female donor with multiple sclerosis, enrolled in a pregnancy study. This CDR3 is CASTGAPGPYNEQFF. The CDR3 DNA sequence: TGTGCCAGCACAGGGGCCCCGGGGCCATACAATGAGCAGTTCTTC.